Below are 3 T cell receptor beta chains sequenced from a single sample in a study of T-cell memory formation after mild COVID-19. TCRdb reanalysed the 5' RACE reads using MiXCR and keeps one entry per CDR3 protein. In the table there are approximately 150,000 distinct CDR3 sequences, over 10% of which are singletons. Sequenced material: PBMCs or a T cell subset sorted from them (not recorded which). These receptors all come from a man younger than 35 who had mild COVID-19 (a few samples of this study predate the infection). Cell type and time point are not known.

The chain couples TRBV12-3 or TRBV12-4 to TRBJ1-2, with 8 bases matching TRBD1. With 7 bases clipped from V and 5 bases from J, the junction kept 6 bases outside the gene matches. This CDR3 has 13 amino acids. The CDR3 sequence: CASKIQGEYGYTF. The CDR3 nucleotides read TGTGCCAGCAAGATACAGGGGGAGTATGGCTACACCTTC.

A few counts support this clonotype. The rearrangement joins TRBV11-2 to TRBJ1-5, with 9 positions matching TRBD1. Losses at the gene ends were 5 bases for V and 6 bases for J; bases not matched to a gene: 8. This CDR3 comprises 15 residues. Germline lookup yields CDR1 SGHAT and CDR2 FQNNGV. The CDR3 spells CASSAGTGKVQPQHF. The CDR3 bases are TGTGCCAGCAGCGCCGGGACAGGGAAGGTTCAGCCCCAGCATTTT.

This clonotype appeared a few times. The chain links TRBV12-3 or TRBV12-4 to TRBJ1-2, with a tentative D call TRBD1 (6 bases). Trimming took 4 bases from V and 6 from J, leaving 9 bases between them. CDR3 size: 12 residues. CDR3: CASSSNRDGYTF. For the CDR3, the DNA is TGTGCCAGCAGTTCGAACAGGGATGGCTACACCTTC.